This entry features one T cell receptor beta chain sequence. Clones were read by immunoSEQ multiplex PCR, and TCRdb kept only the in-frame ones, dropping some. The sample carries approximately 70,000 clones, 94% recorded once. J was trimmed by 4 bases and V by 10 bases; bases with no gene match: 11. This CDR3 region has 14 residues. Germline values: CDR1 SGHNT, CDR2 YENEEA. These data come from a study of cytomegalovirus exposure and HLA in healthy donors. The sequenced sample consisted of PBMCs. The rearrangement links TRBV11-3 to TRBJ1-2, with 8 bases fitting TRBD1. The TCR sequence derives from a woman younger than 35 in good health and CMV-seronegative. This CDR3 reads CATSIVGTGYGYTF. DNA of the CDR3: TGTGCCACCTCTATCGTGGGGACAGGCTATGGCTACACCTTC.